This entry describes one T cell receptor beta chain. CDR3 length: 13 residues. The entry originates in a study of control samples from healthy donors and cancer patients. TCRdb's copy holds only in-frame clones and misses some; the assay was immunoSEQ multiplex PCR. The table lists under 110,000 clones, around 89% of them singletons. The clonotype was recovered from a man younger than 45 in good health. V usage is TRBV21-1 and J usage is TRBJ2-3; TRBD2 reflects the table's D call only, with no check against the DNA. TRBV21-1 is designated a pseudogene. The material sequenced was blood. The CDR3 loop is CASSNGTSDTQYF. CDR3 coding DNA: TGTGCCAGCAGCAACGGGACTTCAGATACGCAGTATTTT.